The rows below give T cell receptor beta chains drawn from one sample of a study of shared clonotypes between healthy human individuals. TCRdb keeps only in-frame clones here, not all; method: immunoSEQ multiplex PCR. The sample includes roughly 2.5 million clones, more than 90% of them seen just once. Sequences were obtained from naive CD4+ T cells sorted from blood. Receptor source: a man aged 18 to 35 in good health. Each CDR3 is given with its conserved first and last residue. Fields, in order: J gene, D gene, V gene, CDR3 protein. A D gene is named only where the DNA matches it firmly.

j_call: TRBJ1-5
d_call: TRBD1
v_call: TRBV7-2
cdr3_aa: CASSSGQRVNQPQHF

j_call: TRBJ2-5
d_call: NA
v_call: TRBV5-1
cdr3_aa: CASRDSQETQYF

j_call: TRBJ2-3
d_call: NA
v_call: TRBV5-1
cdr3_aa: CASSGGDTTDTQYF

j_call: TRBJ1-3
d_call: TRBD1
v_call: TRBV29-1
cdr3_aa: CSVDRDRAGNTIYF

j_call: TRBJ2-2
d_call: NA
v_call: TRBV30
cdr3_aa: CAWSVGGELFF

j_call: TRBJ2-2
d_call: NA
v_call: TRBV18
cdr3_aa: CASSLAGTNTGELFF

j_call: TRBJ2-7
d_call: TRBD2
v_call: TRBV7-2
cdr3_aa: CASSLALLGGYEQYF

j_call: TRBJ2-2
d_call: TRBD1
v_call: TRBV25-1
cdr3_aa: CASSESPPGQGHTGELFF

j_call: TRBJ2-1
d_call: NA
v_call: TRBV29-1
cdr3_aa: CSAGPRRINEQFF

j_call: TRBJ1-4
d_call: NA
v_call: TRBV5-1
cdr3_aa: CASSHSPEIWEKLFF